One and the same sample provided the 3 T cell receptor beta chains below, sequenced in a study of T cell responses to AZD1222 COVID-19 vaccine. Assay used: immunoSEQ multiplex PCR; TCRdb lists only in-frame clones, some missing. The table lists 200,000 or so clones, almost 95% of them singletons. This specimen was peripheral blood, taken on day 0 of AZD1222 vaccination. The receptors were sampled from an adult in good health.

CDR3 sequence: CASSVVGGEQYF. The CDR3 DNA reads TGTGCCAGCAGCGTAGTAGGAGGGGAGCAGTACTTC. The chain is built from TRBV9 and TRBJ2-7; D is perhaps TRBD2 (6 bases). This CDR3 region has 12 residues. The germline gives CDR1 SGDLS, CDR2 YYNGEE. V was cut by 0 bases and J by 7 bases, with 8 bases left in between.

This clone was picked up a small number of times. V is TRBV15 and J is TRBJ1-2; D is unresolved. V was pared by 0 bases and J by 4 bases, with 6 bases between. The CDR3 has 13 residues. Germline values: CDR1 LNHNV, CDR2 YYDKDF (reference sequence). The CDR3, as DNA: TGTGCCACCAGCAGAGAGGACGGCTATGGCTACACCTTC. It specifies CATSREDGYGYTF.

The V and J genes are TRBV15 and TRBJ2-7; TRBD1 aligns across 7 bases. The CDR3 loop spans 16 amino acids. CDR1 LNHNV and CDR2 YYDKDF come from the germline V gene (reference sequence). V shed 4 bases and J 0 bases; nucleotides not matched to a gene: 9. The CDR3 spells CATSTRDRGPSYEQYF. DNA of the CDR3: TGTGCCACCAGCACCCGGGATAGGGGGCCCTCCTACGAGCAGTACTTC. Together with reference TRBV15 and TRBJ2-7, the CDR3 gives the full variable domain: DAMVIQNPRYQVTQFGKPVTLSCSQTLNHNVMYWYQQKSSQAPKLLFHYYDKDFNNEADTPDNFQSRRPNTSFCFLDIRSPGLGDTAMYLCATSTRDRGPSYEQYFGPGTRLTVT.